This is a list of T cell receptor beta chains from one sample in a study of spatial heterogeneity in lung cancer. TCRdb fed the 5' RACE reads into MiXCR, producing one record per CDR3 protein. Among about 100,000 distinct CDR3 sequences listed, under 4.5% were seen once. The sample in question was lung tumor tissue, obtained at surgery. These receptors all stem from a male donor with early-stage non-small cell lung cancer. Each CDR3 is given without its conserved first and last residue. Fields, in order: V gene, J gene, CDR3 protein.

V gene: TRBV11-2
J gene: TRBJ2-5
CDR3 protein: ASSSSGHGKGETQY

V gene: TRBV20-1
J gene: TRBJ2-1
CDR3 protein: SASLPRTKYNEQF

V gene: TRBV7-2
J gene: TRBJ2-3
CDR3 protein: ASSAPRGTRTDTQY

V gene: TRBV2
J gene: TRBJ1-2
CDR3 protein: ASSGGGILDNYGYT

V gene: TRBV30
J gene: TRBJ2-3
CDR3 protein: AWSVQGRDPSTDTQY

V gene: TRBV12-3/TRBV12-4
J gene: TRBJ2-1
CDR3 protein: ASRKDRGGEQF

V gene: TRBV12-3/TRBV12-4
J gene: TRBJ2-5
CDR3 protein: ASSFNTRETQY

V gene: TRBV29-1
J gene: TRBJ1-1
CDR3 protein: SGSFAPPSEAF

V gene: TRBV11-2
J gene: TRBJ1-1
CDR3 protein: ASSYRTNLNTEAF

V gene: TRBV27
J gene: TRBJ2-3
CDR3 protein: ASSFHPTGGGTDTQY

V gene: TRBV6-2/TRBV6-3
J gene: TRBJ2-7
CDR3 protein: ASSQGLAGGISAEQY

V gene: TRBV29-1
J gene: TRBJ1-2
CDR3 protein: SVLQYNGYT

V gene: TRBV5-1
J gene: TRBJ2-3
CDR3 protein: ASSLLGVSPDTQY

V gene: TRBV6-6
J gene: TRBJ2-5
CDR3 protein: ASSTGGTQETQY

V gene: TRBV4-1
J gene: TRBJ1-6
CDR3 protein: ASHRTGGVSPLH

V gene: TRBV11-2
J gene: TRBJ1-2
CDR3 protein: ASSPGGSGYT

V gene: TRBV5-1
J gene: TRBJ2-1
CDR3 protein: ASSHSAPAPYNEQF

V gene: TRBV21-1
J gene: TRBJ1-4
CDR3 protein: ASSKDPVGTGNEKLF

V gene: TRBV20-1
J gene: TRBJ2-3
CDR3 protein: SARIGSGAGDTQY

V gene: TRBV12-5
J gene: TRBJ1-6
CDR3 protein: ASGYGLNSPLH

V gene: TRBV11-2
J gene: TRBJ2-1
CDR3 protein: ASSLQTSPPGEQF

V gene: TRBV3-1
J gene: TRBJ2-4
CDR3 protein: ASSVSNGNIQY

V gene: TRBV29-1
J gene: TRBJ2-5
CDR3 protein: SVGWDRGETQY

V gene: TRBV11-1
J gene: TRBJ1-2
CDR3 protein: ASSFNTYGYT

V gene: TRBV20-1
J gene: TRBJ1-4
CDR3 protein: SARTDNEKLF